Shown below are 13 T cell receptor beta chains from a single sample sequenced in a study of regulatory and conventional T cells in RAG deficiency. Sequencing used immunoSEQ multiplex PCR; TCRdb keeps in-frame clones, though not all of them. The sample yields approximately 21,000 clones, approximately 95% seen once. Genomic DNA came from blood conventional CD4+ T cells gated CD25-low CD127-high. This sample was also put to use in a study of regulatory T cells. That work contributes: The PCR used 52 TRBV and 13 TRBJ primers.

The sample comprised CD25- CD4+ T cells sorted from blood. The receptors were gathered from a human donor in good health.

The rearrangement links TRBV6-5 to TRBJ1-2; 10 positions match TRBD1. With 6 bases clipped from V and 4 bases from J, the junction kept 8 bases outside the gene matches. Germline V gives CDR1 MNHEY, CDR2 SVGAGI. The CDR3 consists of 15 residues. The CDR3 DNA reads TGTGCCAGCAGGGGAACAGGGGACAGGGGCTATGGCTACACCTTC. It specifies CASRGTGDRGYGYTF.

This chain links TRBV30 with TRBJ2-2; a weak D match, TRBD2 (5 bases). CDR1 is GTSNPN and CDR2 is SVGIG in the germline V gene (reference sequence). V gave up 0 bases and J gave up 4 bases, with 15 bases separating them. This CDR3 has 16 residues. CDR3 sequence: CAWSVRGNAGTGELFF. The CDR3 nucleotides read TGTGCCTGGAGTGTACGGGGAAACGCCGGCACCGGGGAGCTGTTTTTT.

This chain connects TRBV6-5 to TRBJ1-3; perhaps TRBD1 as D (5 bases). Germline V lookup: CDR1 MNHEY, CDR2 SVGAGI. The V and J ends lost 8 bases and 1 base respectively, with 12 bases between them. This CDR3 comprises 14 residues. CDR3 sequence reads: CASAPGGSGNTIYF. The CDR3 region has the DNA TGTGCCAGCGCTCCGGGGGGGTCTGGAAACACCATATATTTT.

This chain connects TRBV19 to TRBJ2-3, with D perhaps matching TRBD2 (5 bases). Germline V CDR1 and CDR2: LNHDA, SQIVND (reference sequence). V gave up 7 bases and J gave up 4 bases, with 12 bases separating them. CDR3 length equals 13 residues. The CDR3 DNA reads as TGTGCCAGTAACTCCGCCGGGGCAGATACGCAGTATTTT. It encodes CASNSAGADTQYF.

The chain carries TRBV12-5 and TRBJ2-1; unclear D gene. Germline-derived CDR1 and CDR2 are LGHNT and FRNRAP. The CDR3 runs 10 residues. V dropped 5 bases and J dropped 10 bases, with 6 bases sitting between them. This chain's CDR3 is CASGLREQFF. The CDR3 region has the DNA TGTGCTAGTGGTCTGCGGGAGCAGTTCTTC.

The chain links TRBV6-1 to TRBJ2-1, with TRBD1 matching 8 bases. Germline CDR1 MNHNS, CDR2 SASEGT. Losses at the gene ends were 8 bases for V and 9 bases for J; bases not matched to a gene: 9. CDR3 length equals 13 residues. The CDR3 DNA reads TGTGCCAGCGGATACTCAGGGGGCAGTGAGCAGTTCTTC. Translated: CASGYSGGSEQFF.

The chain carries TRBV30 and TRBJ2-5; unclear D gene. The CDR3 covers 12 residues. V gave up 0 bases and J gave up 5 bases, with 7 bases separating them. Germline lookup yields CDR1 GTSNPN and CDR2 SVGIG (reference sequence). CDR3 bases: TGTGCCTGGAGTGTTAATGCGGAGACCCAGTACTTC. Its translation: CAWSVNAETQYF.

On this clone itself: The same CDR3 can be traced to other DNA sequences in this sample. Here the CDR3 reads CASSSSYEQYF. Written as DNA, the CDR3 is TGCGCCAGCAGCTCGTCCTACGAGCAGTACTTC. The V call is TRBV5-1, the J call TRBJ2-7; no clear D gene. The V gene's germline CDR1 is SGHRS and CDR2 YFSETQ. The V and J ends lost 3 bases and 1 base respectively, with 2 bases between them. This CDR3 has 11 amino acids.

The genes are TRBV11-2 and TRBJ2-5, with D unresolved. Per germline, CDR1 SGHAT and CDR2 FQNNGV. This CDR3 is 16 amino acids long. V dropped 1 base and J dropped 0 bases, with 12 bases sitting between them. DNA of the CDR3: TGTGCCAGCAGCTTAGGAATGGGCCCCAACCAAGAGACCCAGTACTTC. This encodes CASSLGMGPNQETQYF.

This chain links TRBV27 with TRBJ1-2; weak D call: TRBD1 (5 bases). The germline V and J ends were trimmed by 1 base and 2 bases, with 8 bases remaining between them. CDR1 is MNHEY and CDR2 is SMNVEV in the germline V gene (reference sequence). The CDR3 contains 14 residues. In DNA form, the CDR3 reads TGTGCCAGCAGTTTATGGGGCACCAACTATGGCTACACCTTC. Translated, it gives CASSLWGTNYGYTF.

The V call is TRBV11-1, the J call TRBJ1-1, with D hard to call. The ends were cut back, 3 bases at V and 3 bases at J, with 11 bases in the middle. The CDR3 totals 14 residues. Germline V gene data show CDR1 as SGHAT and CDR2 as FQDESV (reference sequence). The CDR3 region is CASSFGSGDTEAFF. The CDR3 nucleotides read TGTGCCAGCAGCTTCGGGTCCGGGGACACTGAAGCTTTCTTT.

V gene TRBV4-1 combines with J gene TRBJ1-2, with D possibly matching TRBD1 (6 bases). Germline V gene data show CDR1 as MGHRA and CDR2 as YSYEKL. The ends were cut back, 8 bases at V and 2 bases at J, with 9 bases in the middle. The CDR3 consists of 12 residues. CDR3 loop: CASSQGNYGYTF. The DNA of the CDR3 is TGCGCCAGCTCACAGGGAAACTATGGCTACACCTTC.

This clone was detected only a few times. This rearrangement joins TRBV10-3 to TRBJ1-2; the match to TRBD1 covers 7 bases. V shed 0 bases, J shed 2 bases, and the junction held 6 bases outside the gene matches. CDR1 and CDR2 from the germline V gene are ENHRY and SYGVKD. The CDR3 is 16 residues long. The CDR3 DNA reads TGTGCCATCAGTGAGTCGGTGGGACAGAGAAACTATGGCTACACCTTC. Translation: CAISESVGQRNYGYTF.